One sample yielded the 15 T cell receptor beta chains listed below, sequenced in a study of control samples from healthy donors and cancer patients (dated by TCRdb to about 2020). Libraries were made using the immunoSEQ multiplex PCR assay. TCRdb re-hosts the immuneACCESS table, in-frame sequences only. Its copies lack some clones; in the studies checked, an unresolved V gene accounts for under half of them, and the cause for the rest is not known. This sample holds around 70,000 clones; around 93% were observed only once. Of the sample, roughly 3% falls within the top ten clones. Sequenced input: blood. The receptors originated from a woman in her 30s in good health.

This sequence joins TRBV13 and TRBJ1-2, with D possibly matching TRBD1 (6 bases). Germline lookup yields CDR1 PRHDT and CDR2 FYEKMQ (reference sequence). The CDR3 is made up of 14 amino acids. V was trimmed by 4 bases and J by 7 bases, leaving 16 bases between them. CDR3 nucleotides: TGTGCCAGCAGCTCAGGGGACGAGGGGTCTGGCTACACCTTC. The encoded protein is CASSSGDEGSGYTF. Together with reference TRBV13 and TRBJ1-2, the CDR3 gives the full variable domain: AAGVIQSPRHLIKEKRETATLKCYPIPRHDTVYWYQQGPGQDPQFLISFYEKMQSDKGSIPDRFSAQQFSDYHSELNMSSLELGDSALYFCASSSGDEGSGYTFGSGTRLTVV.

This clone was detected only once. V and J are TRBV5-4 and TRBJ1-1; D unresolved. Per the germline V gene, CDR1 is SGHNT and CDR2 is YYREEE (reference sequence). V was pared by 1 base and J by 3 bases, with 4 bases between. This CDR3 has 12 residues. CDR3 in DNA: TGTGCCAGCAGCTTGAAGGACACTGAAGCTTTCTTT. Amino acid sequence: CASSLKDTEAFF.

This chain links TRBV2 with TRBJ1-2; TRBD1 aligns across 8 bases. With V trimmed by 4 bases and J by 6 bases, 10 bases remained unmatched. The length of the CDR3 is 15 residues. Germline V gene sequence: CDR1 SNHLY, CDR2 FYNNEI. The CDR3: CASSGTGRGLDGYTF. CDR3 DNA sequence: TGTGCCAGCAGTGGAACGGGCAGGGGGCTTGATGGCTACACCTTC.

The V gene is TRBV19, the J gene TRBJ2-7, with D hard to call. The CDR3 runs to 15 residues. With 1 base removed from V and 4 bases from J, the gap between germline ends came to 14 bases. The germline CDR1 and CDR2 sequences are LNHDA and SQIVND (reference sequence). CDR3 region: CASSIGSSSEYEQYF. CDR3 coding DNA: TGTGCCAGTAGTATAGGTAGTTCCAGCGAGTACGAGCAGTACTTC. Together with reference TRBV19 and TRBJ2-7, the CDR3 gives the full variable domain: DGGITQSPKYLFRKEGQNVTLSCEQNLNHDAMYWYRQDPGQGLRLIYYSQIVNDFQKGDIAEGYSVSREKKESFPLTVTSAQKNPTAFYLCASSIGSSSEYEQYFGPGTRLTVT.

The V gene is TRBV29-1, the J gene TRBJ1-2; the D is unclear. The V end was cut by 0 bases, the J end by 2 bases, with 10 bases between. The length of the CDR3 is 14 residues. CDR1 and CDR2 from the germline V gene are SQVTM and ANQGSEA. Here the CDR3 DNA reads TGCAGCGTTGAAGAGGACTATATAAACTATGGCTACACCTTC. It specifies CSVEEDYINYGYTF.

The DNA for the CDR3 is TGTGCCAGTATGGGTGGAAATCAGCCCCAGCATTTT. It is translated as CASMGGNQPQHF. This sequence joins TRBV19 and TRBJ1-5; D ambiguous. The germline V gene has CDR1 LNHDA and CDR2 SQIVND (reference sequence). Trimming pared 7 bases from V and 4 bases from J, leaving 8 bases between. The CDR3 is 12 residues long.

The CDR3 DNA is TGCGCCAGCAGGGGGGCGGGACAGGGGGCTACTGGCTATGGCTACACCTTC. This codes for CASRGAGQGATGYGYTF. The chain uses TRBV4-1 and TRBJ1-2, with 12 bases fitting TRBD1. This CDR3 is built from 17 residues. The ends lost 6 bases at V and 4 bases at J; junction bases unmatched: 12. Germline CDR1 and CDR2: MGHRA and YSYEKL.

The sample holds a few counts of this clone. The genes are TRBV19 and TRBJ1-5; D call uncertain. Trimming cost V 0 bases and J 3 bases, with 6 bases left between them. CDR1 and CDR2 from the germline V gene are LNHDA and SQIVND (reference sequence). The CDR3 is 14 amino acids. This CDR3 reads CASSIDGFNQPQHF. CDR3 in DNA: TGTGCCAGTAGTATAGATGGCTTCAATCAGCCCCAGCATTTT.

The chain is built from TRBV4-1 and TRBJ2-2, with D possibly called TRBD1 or TRBD2 (5 bases each). The germline CDR1 and CDR2 sequences are MGHRA and YSYEKL. Between the trimmed V and J ends, which lost 0 bases and 6 bases, there was a span of 20 bases. The CDR3 contains 18 residues. Here the CDR3 reads CASSQDQLRGRFPGELFF. DNA of the CDR3: TGCGCCAGCAGCCAAGATCAGTTGAGGGGAAGGTTTCCCGGGGAGCTGTTTTTT.

V and J are TRBV6-5 and TRBJ1-5; 7 bases align to TRBD1. Germline-derived CDR1 and CDR2 are MNHEY and SVGAGI. CDR3 size: 15 residues. V lost 5 bases to trimming and J lost 9 bases; unmatched junction nucleotides: 13. The CDR3 reads CASSKQGPSPGPQHF. CDR3 DNA sequence: TGTGCCAGCAGTAAACAGGGGCCCAGCCCTGGGCCCCAGCATTTT.

The chain carries TRBV7-9 and TRBJ1-2, with a possible D match to TRBD1 (6 bases). CDR3 length: 13 residues. Trimming cost V 5 bases and J 8 bases, with 15 bases left between them. The V gene's germline CDR1 is SEHNR and CDR2 FQNEAQ (reference sequence). The chain's CDR3 is CASSQDSYRGYTF. CDR3 coding DNA: TGTGCCAGCAGCCAGGACAGTTATCGAGGCTACACCTTC. The variable domain in full, with the rest retrieved from reference TRBV7-9 and TRBJ1-2, is DTGVSQNPRHKITKRGQNVTFRCDPISEHNRLYWYRQTLGQGPEFLTYFQNEAQLEKSRLLSDRFSAERPKGSFSTLEIQRTEQGDSAMYLCASSQDSYRGYTFGSGTRLTVV.

The chain employs TRBV4-2 and TRBJ2-1, with 15 positions matching TRBD2. With V trimmed by 3 bases and J by 7 bases, 16 bases remained unmatched. Germline CDR1 reads LGHNA; CDR2 reads YNFKEQ. This CDR3 is built from 20 residues. The CDR3 loop reads CASSQRRGLAGGKQENEQFF. The CDR3 DNA is TGTGCCAGCAGCCAGAGGCGGGGACTAGCGGGGGGCAAACAGGAAAATGAGCAGTTCTTC.

The chain uses TRBV2 and TRBJ2-1; no reliable D call. V was pared by 6 bases and J by 8 bases, with 11 bases between. CDR1 SNHLY and CDR2 FYNNEI come from the germline V gene. There are 12 residues in the CDR3. The CDR3: CASSANRDEQFF. For the CDR3, the DNA is TGTGCCAGCAGCGCGAACCGGGATGAGCAGTTCTTC.

CDR3 amino acids: CASSVGGGGATYNEQFF. The CDR3 DNA reads TGTGCCAGCAGCGTAGGGGGCGGGGGGGCTACCTACAATGAGCAGTTCTTC. V gene TRBV9 combines with J gene TRBJ2-1; 9 bases are shared with TRBD2. Germline assignment: CDR1 SGDLS and CDR2 YYNGEE. The CDR3 contains 17 residues. The V segment lost 0 bases and the J segment 2 bases; nucleotides outside the gene matches: 6.

The chain combines TRBV2 with TRBJ1-2; TRBD1 might be the D (5 bases). Germline CDR1 reads SNHLY; CDR2 reads FYNNEI. The CDR3 is 14 residues long. The V end lost 7 bases, the J end lost 2 bases, and 14 bases lay between the germline ends. The CDR3 DNA is TGTGCCAGCAAGAGAGAACAGGAGAACTATGGCTACACCTTC. Protein: CASKREQENYGYTF.